Listed here are 2 T cell receptor beta chains from one sample, sequenced in a study of T cells in Graves' hyperthyroidism and ophthalmopathy (dated by TCRdb to between 2017 and 2020). The method behind the library was multiplex PCR. TCRdb lists the instrument as Illumina HiSeq 2000. TCR beta CDR3 regions were amplified from RNA transcripts. The first round of RT-PCR for the TCR CDR3 was performed with the HTBI primer set and the Qiagen OneStep RT-PCR kit. In TCRdb, the public reads were trimmed at Q25 with fastp and aligned with MiXCR, with productive beta chains retained. Each entry merges the rows of one CDR3 protein and shows their most common DNA and genes. The sample yields about 500,000 distinct CDR3 sequences; approximately 15% were counted once. Together, the top ten hold around 18% of the sample. Sequenced material: blood. Receptor source: a woman aged 18-30 years with Graves' hyperthyroidism.

Turning to this clonotype: Since a much larger clone is just one base distant, this may be a read error. V and J are TRBV10-1 and TRBJ2-1, with 9 bases matching TRBD1. The CDR3 totals 14 residues. The V gene's germline CDR1 is WNHNN and CDR2 SYGVQD (reference sequence). The CDR3 protein is CASSTGGALNEQSF. In nucleotides, the CDR3 is TGCGCCAGCAGCACAGGGGGCGCGTTGAATGAGCAGTCCTTC.

The table lists this clonotype with many counts. This chain uses TRBV12-3 or TRBV12-4 with TRBJ2-7, with 9 bases identical to TRBD1. The CDR3 extends over 15 amino acids. V lost 6 bases, J lost 5 bases, and 11 bases stayed unmatched. DNA for the CDR3: TGTGCCAGCAGCCGGAAGGACAGGGGCGAAAACGAGCAGTACTTC. It is translated as CASSRKDRGENEQYF.